The sequence of this TCR beta chain was determined in a study of cytomegalovirus exposure and HLA in healthy donors. Looking at the study overall: As an earlier analysis found, about 179 million T cells yielded about 120 million unique TCR beta sequences.

PCR primers comprised 60 Vbeta and 13 Jbeta primers. Original handling: About 10 million shared chains were among around 80 million unique TCR beta chains counted in a later analysis. Measured with immunoSEQ multiplex PCR; TCRdb has only the in-frame clones, and not every one. The V and J calls and clone size are taken from that table; D and trimming were inferred from the DNA. This table has 180,000 or so clones, 70% to 80% appearing once. Details on this clone: Its specificity is unknown.

Broader study findings: Later work associated 16,951 TCR beta sequences with HLA alleles at 0.05 false discovery rate.

CDR3 length: 13 amino acids. V was pared by 1 base and J by 5 bases, with 7 bases between. The germline CDR1 and CDR2 sequences are SGHRS and YFSETQ. The chain has TRBV5-1 and TRBJ2-1; D unresolved. This receptor was obtained from a young woman in good health and CMV-seropositive. The sample consisted of PBMCs. The chain's CDR3 is CASSLFLDNEQFF. The CDR3 nucleotides read TGCGCCAGCAGCTTGTTTTTAGACAATGAGCAGTTCTTC. The variable domain in full, completed from reference TRBV5-1 and TRBJ2-1, reads KAGVTQTPRYLIKTRGQQVTLSCSPISGHRSVSWYQQTPGQGLQFLFEYFSETQRNKGNFPGRFSGRQFSNSRSEMNVSTLELGDSALYLCASSLFLDNEQFFGPGTRLTVL.